The 8 T cell receptor beta chains below come from one sample, sequenced in a study of identifying expanded T cells in peripheral blood (dated by TCRdb to the late 2010s). The protocol used for the library was the immunoSEQ multiplex PCR assay. Sourced from immuneACCESS, this table was stored by TCRdb with only in-frame sequences that have V and J called. A share of the clones is absent; for the studies checked, an unresolved V gene accounts for under half, and the remainder has no known explanation. The sample profile shows about 100,000 clones; around 90% of them were found once. The ten largest clones represent roughly 6% of the sample. The sample consisted of blood. These receptors originate from a person between 18 and 75 years old in good health.

In this sample, this clone turned up once. The chain links TRBV19 to TRBJ2-1; D gene uncertain. V was cut by 3 bases and J by 0 bases, with 9 bases left in between. The CDR3 totals 15 residues. CDR1 is LNHDA and CDR2 is SQIVND in the germline V gene (reference sequence). CDR3: CASSIWPGSYNEQFF. The CDR3 DNA sequence: TGTGCCAGTAGTATCTGGCCGGGCTCCTACAATGAGCAGTTCTTC.

In this sample, this clone turned up once. V usage is TRBV6-5 and J usage is TRBJ1-2; 9 positions match TRBD1. Germline V gives CDR1 MNHEY, CDR2 SVGAGI. Unmatched junction bases numbered 5, after V lost 6 bases and J lost 0 bases. The CDR3 is made up of 15 amino acids. This chain's CDR3 is CASRSGTGSNYGYTF. Here the CDR3 DNA reads TGTGCCAGCAGGTCCGGGACAGGGTCTAACTATGGCTACACCTTC.

CDR3 nucleotides: TGTGCCAGCAGACCCCAGGGGAGCTCCTACGAGCAGTACTTC. It is translated as CASRPQGSSYEQYF. The chain links TRBV11-3 to TRBJ2-7, with D possibly being TRBD1 (6 bases). The length of the CDR3 is 14 residues. Trimming pared 6 bases from V and 0 bases from J, leaving 12 bases between. CDR1 SGHNT and CDR2 YENEEA come from the germline V gene.

The J gene is TRBJ2-7, the V gene TRBV2; D is uncertain. In germline, CDR1 is SNHLY, CDR2 FYNNEI. Trimming shortened V by 4 bases and J by 7 bases, and 11 bases separated the two germline ends. This CDR3 contains 12 residues. The CDR3: CASSVVGAEQYF. CDR3 nucleotide sequence: TGTGCCAGCAGTGTTGTAGGAGCGGAGCAGTACTTC.

This clone has a single count. V is TRBV7-9 and J is TRBJ1-4; the D is unclear. The germline V and J ends were trimmed by 1 base and 4 bases, with 4 bases remaining between them. CDR1 SEHNR and CDR2 FQNEAQ come from the germline V gene (reference sequence). The CDR3 is made up of 13 amino acids. CDR3 sequence (DNA): TGTGCCAGCAGCTTAGGAGGTAATGAAAAACTGTTTTTT. Protein product: CASSLGGNEKLFF.

V and J are TRBV12-5 and TRBJ2-6; perhaps TRBD1 as D (5 bases). The CDR3 totals 18 residues. Trimming cost V 5 bases and J 5 bases, with 22 bases left between them. Germline V gives CDR1 LGHNT, CDR2 FRNRAP. CDR3 coding DNA: TGTGCTAGTGGTCCAGGAGCTGCAGGACAAAGTCGGGCCAACGTCCTGACTTTC. It yields the protein CASGPGAAGQSRANVLTF. Variable domain in full (rest from reference TRBV12-5 and TRBJ2-6): DARVTQTPRHKVTEMGQEVTMRCQPILGHNTVFWYRQTMMQGLELLAYFRNRAPLDDSGMPKDRFSAEMPDATLATLKIQPSEPRDSAVYFCASGPGAAGQSRANVLTFGAGSRLTVL.

J is TRBJ2-1 and V is TRBV4-3, with D tentatively TRBD2 (7 bases). V was clipped by 0 bases and J by 7 bases, with 16 bases between them. The germline CDR1 and CDR2 sequences are LGHNA and YSLEER. The CDR3 totals 16 residues. The CDR3 loop is CASSQDFTRGGNEQFF. The CDR3 DNA follows: TGCGCCAGCAGCCAAGATTTCACTAGGGGGGGTAATGAGCAGTTCTTC.

The rearrangement uses TRBV19 and TRBJ1-1; a possible D gene is TRBD1 (6 bases). The V gene's germline CDR1 is LNHDA and CDR2 SQIVND (reference sequence). The CDR3 runs to 13 residues. Trimming left V 3 bases short and J 1 base short, with 6 bases between. The CDR3 coding sequence is TGTGCCAGTAGTATGGGGGCGAACACTGAAGCTTTCTTT. It translates to CASSMGANTEAFF.